This TCR beta chain came from a study of blood T cell repertoires in COVID-19. Assay used: immunoSEQ multiplex PCR; TCRdb lists only in-frame clones, some missing. The data show 490,000 or so clones, 88% seen once. CDR1 and CDR2 from the germline V gene are SEHNR and FQNEAQ (reference sequence). Trimming removed 2 bases from V and 14 bases from J; junction bases left unmatched: 20. The length of the CDR3 is 17 residues. The sequencing input was PBMCs or T cells enriched from blood (not recorded which). The chain carries TRBV7-9 and TRBJ2-1, with 8 bases aligning to TRBD1. This TCR derives from a woman in her sixties who had recovered from COVID-19. The CDR3 here is CASSLRGQGPARGWEFF. CDR3 nucleotides: TGTGCCAGCAGCTTACGTGGACAGGGCCCCGCTCGAGGTTGGGAGTTCTTC.